This TCR beta chain was found in a study of blood T cell repertoires in COVID-19. Assay: immunoSEQ multiplex PCR; the TCRdb copy retains only in-frame clones and omits some. The sample has about 220,000 clones, about 81% seen once. This CDR3 contains 14 residues. The V segment lost 2 bases and the J segment 2 bases; nucleotides outside the gene matches: 2. Germline CDR1 KGHSH, CDR2 LQKENI. The rearrangement links TRBV18 to TRBJ2-7; 8 nucleotides align to TRBD2. The receptor's source is a woman of 80 years or more with COVID-19, enrolled during active disease. Sequencing was performed on peripheral blood. The CDR3 nucleotides read TGTGCCAGCTCACCATCGGGACTAGCCTACGAGCAGTACTTC. Protein product: CASSPSGLAYEQYF.